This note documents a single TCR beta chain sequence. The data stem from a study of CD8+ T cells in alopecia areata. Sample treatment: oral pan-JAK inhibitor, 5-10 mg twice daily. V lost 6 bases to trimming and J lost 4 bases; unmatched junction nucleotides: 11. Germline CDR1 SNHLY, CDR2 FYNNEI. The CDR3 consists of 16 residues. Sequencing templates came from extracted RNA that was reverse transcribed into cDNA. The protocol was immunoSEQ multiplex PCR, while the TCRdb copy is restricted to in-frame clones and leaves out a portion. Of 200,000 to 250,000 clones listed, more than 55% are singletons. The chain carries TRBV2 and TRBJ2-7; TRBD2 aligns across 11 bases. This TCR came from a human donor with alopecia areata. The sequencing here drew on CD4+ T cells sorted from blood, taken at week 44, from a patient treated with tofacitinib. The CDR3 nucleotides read TGTGCCAGCAGGTATCCGGGACTAGCGGAACTTTACGAGCAGTACTTC. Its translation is CASRYPGLAELYEQYF.